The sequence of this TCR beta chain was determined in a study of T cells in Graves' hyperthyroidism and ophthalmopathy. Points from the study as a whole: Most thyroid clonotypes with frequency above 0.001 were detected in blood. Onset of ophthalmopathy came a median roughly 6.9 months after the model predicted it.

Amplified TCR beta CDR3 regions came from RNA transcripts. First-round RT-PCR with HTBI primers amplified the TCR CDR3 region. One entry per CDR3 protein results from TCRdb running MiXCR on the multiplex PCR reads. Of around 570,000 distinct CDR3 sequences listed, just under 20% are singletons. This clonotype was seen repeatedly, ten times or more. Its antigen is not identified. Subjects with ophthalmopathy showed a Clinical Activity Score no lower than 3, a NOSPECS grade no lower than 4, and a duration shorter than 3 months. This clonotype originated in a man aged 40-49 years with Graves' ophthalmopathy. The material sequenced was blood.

The CDR3 sequence is CASSLISRSSGNTIYF. The CDR3 DNA follows: TGTGCCAGCAGTTTAATCAGCCGATCCTCTGGAAACACCATATATTTT. The chain has TRBV28 and TRBJ1-3; D uncertain. The CDR3 loop spans 16 amino acids. Germline V gene data show CDR1 as MDHEN and CDR2 as SYDVKM. V shed 2 bases and J shed 0 bases, with 11 bases lying between them.